This T cell receptor beta chain was sequenced in a study of cytotoxic CD8 clonotypes in ibrutinib-treated CLL. The V and J ends lost 1 base and 5 bases, in that order; junction bases with no gene match: 7. CDR3 size: 15 residues. The germline gives CDR1 SGHNT, CDR2 YYREEE (reference sequence). Study observations and caveats: Sampling times (in sustained-remission versus progressing patients) were not the same. Clonotypes that were public were uncommon, and they contracted or stayed stable on treatment. Having risen at ibrutinib response, clonality had fallen back toward baseline by progression.

Clones were read by immunoSEQ multiplex PCR, and TCRdb kept only the in-frame ones, dropping some. The repertoire holds about 50,000 clones, with less than 85% as singletons. Notes on this clone: Antigen: not known.

The source of this sequence is a human donor with chronic lymphocytic leukemia. Specimen: PBMCs, collected after 24 months of ibrutinib treatment. This rearrangement joins TRBV5-4 to TRBJ2-3, with 7 nucleotides matching TRBD2. The CDR3 loop reads CASSLPGGNVDTQYF. The DNA for the CDR3 is TGTGCCAGCAGCTTGCCGGGAGGTAATGTAGATACGCAGTATTTT.